These 22 T cell receptor beta chains originate from one sample sequenced in a study of graft-versus-host responses after intestinal transplantation (dated by TCRdb to the early 2020s). Libraries were prepared through the immunoSEQ multiplex PCR assay. TCRdb took over this immuneACCESS table, retaining in-frame rearrangements with V and J assigned. Such tables are incomplete; in checked studies, under half of the missing clones stem from an unresolved V gene, and the remainder is unexplained. The sample table lists around 10,000 clones, 80% to 95% of them with a count of one. The ten largest clones take up less than 6.5% of the sample. The input for sequencing was PBMCs, taken roughly 64 days after transplant. The receptors were sampled from a human patient who received an intestinal transplant, so some T cells may come from the graft donor.

This rearrangement joins TRBV9 to TRBJ2-5, with 9 bases that match TRBD1. The CDR3 has 16 amino acids. V lost 0 bases and J lost 4; bases outside the gene matches: 7. Germline CDR1 and CDR2: SGDLS and YYNGEE. CDR3 coding DNA: TGTGCCAGCAGCGTAGGGGACAGGGCAGTGTTAGAGACCCAGTACTTC. The encoded protein is CASSVGDRAVLETQYF.

The chain joins TRBV5-1 to TRBJ2-1; D is undetermined. The length of the CDR3 is 11 residues. Germline CDR1 and CDR2: SGHRS and YFSETQ. V lost 2 bases to trimming and J lost 8 bases, with 5 bases between them. The CDR3 DNA is TGCGCCAGCAGCTTTGGAGATGAGCAGTTCTTC. Protein product: CASSFGDEQFF. Combining the CDR3 with reference TRBV5-1 and TRBJ2-1 gives the whole variable domain KAGVTQTPRYLIKTRGQQVTLSCSPISGHRSVSWYQQTPGQGLQFLFEYFSETQRNKGNFPGRFSGRQFSNSRSEMNVSTLELGDSALYLCASSFGDEQFFGPGTRLTVL.

This clone was observed once. The chain uses TRBV19 and TRBJ2-1; 12 nucleotides align to TRBD1. With V trimmed by 5 bases and J by 9 bases, 5 bases remained unmatched. The CDR3 consists of 14 residues. CDR1 is LNHDA and CDR2 is SQIVND in the germline V gene (reference sequence). The CDR3, as DNA: TGTGCCAGTAGTCTAGGGACAGGGGGCGGTGAGCAGTTCTTC. It translates to CASSLGTGGGEQFF.

This clone was recorded only once. This CDR3 is CASQRGVNEKLFF. DNA of the CDR3: TGTGCCAGTCAGCGGGGGGTTAATGAAAAACTGTTTTTT. V and J are TRBV25-1 and TRBJ1-4; a weak D match, TRBD1 (5 bases). The CDR3 consists of 13 residues. V lost 9 bases and J lost 4, with 12 bases in between. CDR1 and CDR2 (germline): MGHDK, SYGVNS.

This sequence joins TRBV9 and TRBJ1-2; no clear D. Trimming stripped 0 bases from V and 0 bases from J, with 9 bases between. The CDR3 consists of 15 residues. The V gene's germline CDR1 is SGDLS and CDR2 YYNGEE. In nucleotides, the CDR3 is TGTGCCAGCAGCGTAGCCCGTGACACTAACTATGGCTACACCTTC. Translating it yields CASSVARDTNYGYTF. Based on the CDR3 plus reference TRBV9 and TRBJ1-2, the full variable domain is DSGVTQTPKHLITATGQRVTLRCSPRSGDLSVYWYQQSLDQGLQFLIQYYNGEERAKGNILERFSAQQFPDLHSELNLSSLELGDSALYFCASSVARDTNYGYTFGSGTRLTVV.

The chain has TRBV5-4 and TRBJ2-3; 12 bases agree with TRBD2. V dropped 4 bases and J dropped 4; count of bases not matched to a gene: 1. CDR1 and CDR2 from the germline V gene are SGHNT and YYREEE (reference sequence). This CDR3 has 14 amino acids. The CDR3 region is CASSTSGRPDTQYF. The CDR3 nucleotides read TGTGCCAGCAGCACTAGCGGGAGGCCAGATACGCAGTATTTT.

This chain links TRBV7-9 with TRBJ1-1; D possibly corresponds to TRBD1 (6 bases). The CDR3 length is 12 residues. V dropped 5 bases and J dropped 5 bases, with 9 bases sitting between them. Germline-derived CDR1 and CDR2 are SEHNR and FQNEAQ (reference sequence). This chain's CDR3 is CASSQGKTEAFF. CDR3 nucleotides: TGTGCCAGCAGCCAGGGGAAGACTGAAGCTTTCTTT.

V usage is TRBV9 and J usage is TRBJ1-3; 9 bases are a match to TRBD1. CDR3 size: 17 residues. V shed 4 bases and J 0 bases; nucleotides not matched to a gene: 8. Germline V gene lookup returns CDR1 SGDLS and CDR2 YYNGEE. CDR3 in amino acids: CASSPHGTGNSGNTIYF. The CDR3 nucleotides are TGTGCCAGCAGCCCCCACGGGACAGGGAACTCTGGAAACACCATATATTTT.

This chain links TRBV7-9 with TRBJ1-2; tentative D call: TRBD1 (6 bases). Trimming removed 6 bases from V and 4 bases from J, with 15 bases in between. CDR1 and CDR2 (germline): SEHNR, FQNEAQ (reference sequence). This CDR3 is built from 14 residues. The CDR3 region has the DNA TGTGCCAGCAGTTTGGACAGCCTAATCTATGGCTACACCTTC. Its protein product is CASSLDSLIYGYTF.

This clone has just a few counts. The rearrangement joins TRBV27 to TRBJ2-1, with 11 bases fitting TRBD2. V trimming: 5 bases; J trimming: 0 bases; junction bases outside the gene matches: 6. The CDR3 runs 17 residues. CDR1 MNHEY and CDR2 SMNVEV come from the germline V gene (reference sequence). Here the CDR3 DNA reads TGTGCCAGCAGTCGACTAGCGGGATGGGGCTCCTACAATGAGCAGTTCTTC. Encoded protein: CASSRLAGWGSYNEQFF.

The chain is built from TRBV7-2 and TRBJ2-5; 8 bases match TRBD2. V shed 5 bases, J shed 9 bases, and the junction held 8 bases outside the gene matches. Germline V gene lookup returns CDR1 SGHTA and CDR2 FQGNSA. This CDR3 comprises 13 residues. CDR3 in DNA: TGTGCCAGCAGCCTCGGACTAGCTGTGGCCCAGTACTTC. Its translation is CASSLGLAVAQYF.

CDR3 protein: CASSQGTSGYNEQFF. CDR3 coding DNA: TGTGCCAGCAGCCAAGGGACTAGCGGTTACAATGAGCAGTTCTTC. V is TRBV4-2 and J is TRBJ2-1; 10 bases are a match to TRBD2. Trimming removed 1 base from V and 4 bases from J; junction bases left unmatched: 1. The germline CDR1 and CDR2 sequences are LGHNA and YNFKEQ. The CDR3 spans 15 residues.

V usage is TRBV4-1 and J usage is TRBJ2-7; 7 positions match TRBD1. After removal of 4 bases from V and 6 bases from J, the junction contained 12 bases not matched to a gene. The CDR3 sequence is 15 residues long. CDR1 and CDR2 (germline): MGHRA, YSYEKL. The CDR3 nucleotides are TGCGCCAGCAGCCGATACTTGGGACAGTCATCCGAGCAGTACTTC. Encoded protein: CASSRYLGQSSEQYF.

This clone was recorded once. The chain has TRBV28 and TRBJ1-2; D gene ambiguous. From germline, CDR1 is MDHEN and CDR2 SYDVKM. The CDR3 is 12 residues long. V was cut by 6 bases and J by 8 bases, with 13 bases left in between. Written as DNA, the CDR3 is TGTGCCAGCAGGGACTCCGACAAGGGCTACACCTTC. It is translated as CASRDSDKGYTF.

This clone was found a few times. The rearrangement joins TRBV28 to TRBJ2-5, with D tentatively TRBD2 (7 bases). V lost 3 bases, J lost 1 base, and 12 bases lay in between. CDR3 length: 15 amino acids. From germline, CDR1 is MDHEN and CDR2 SYDVKM. CDR3 in amino acids: CASSLGGGFQETQYF. The CDR3 nucleotides read TGTGCCAGCAGTTTGGGGGGGGGCTTCCAAGAGACCCAGTACTTC.

This CDR3 reads CAWNRATTEAFF. CDR3 bases: TGTGCCTGGAATAGGGCCACGACTGAAGCTTTCTTT. J is TRBJ1-1 and V is TRBV30; D ambiguous. This CDR3 is built from 12 residues. Germline CDR1 is GTSNPN and CDR2 is SVGIG (reference sequence). V shed 4 bases and J shed 5 bases, with 11 bases lying between them.

The genes are TRBV18 and TRBJ2-7, with 13 bases aligning to TRBD2. Trimming at V came to 1 base and at J to 3 bases, leaving 0 bases not matched to a gene. The germline gives CDR1 KGHSH, CDR2 LQKENI. This CDR3 spans 15 amino acids. DNA for the CDR3: TGTGCCAGCTCACCACGGACTAGCGGGAGCTACGAGCAGTACTTC. Residues: CASSPRTSGSYEQYF.

The V and J genes are TRBV4-3 and TRBJ2-1, with TRBD2 matching 7 bases. Per germline, CDR1 LGHNA and CDR2 YSLEER. CDR3 length: 15 residues. V was clipped by 4 bases and J by 0 bases; unmatched bases: 3. The CDR3 DNA follows: TGCGCCAGCAGCCCGGGGGGTGGCTCCTACAATGAGCAGTTCTTC. Encoded protein: CASSPGGGSYNEQFF.

The chain carries TRBV7-9 and TRBJ1-1; no clear D gene. Looked up from germline, CDR1 is SEHNR and CDR2 is FQNEAQ (reference sequence). V was pared by 2 bases and J by 6 bases, with 10 bases between. The CDR3 consists of 13 residues. In DNA form, the CDR3 reads TGTGCCAGCAGCTTACGCCGTTACGCTGAAGCTTTCTTT. This encodes CASSLRRYAEAFF.

This chain connects TRBV28 to TRBJ2-1; 8 bases line up with TRBD1. V lost 4 bases and J lost 7; bases outside the gene matches: 9. Germline-derived CDR1 and CDR2 are MDHEN and SYDVKM. This CDR3 spans 15 amino acids. CDR3 loop: CASSSGQVNWNEQFF. CDR3 in DNA: TGTGCCAGCAGTTCGGGACAGGTTAATTGGAATGAGCAGTTCTTC.

This chain joins TRBV2 and TRBJ1-1; the match to TRBD1 covers 9 bases. This CDR3 region has 15 residues. J lost 4 bases, V lost 5 bases, and 8 bases had no gene match. CDR1 SNHLY and CDR2 FYNNEI come from the germline V gene. The CDR3 here is CASSHRGRGGTEAFF. Here the CDR3 DNA reads TGTGCCAGCAGTCACAGGGGGCGCGGGGGCACTGAAGCTTTCTTT. Looking up the rest from reference TRBV2 and TRBJ1-1 gives the full variable domain: EPEVTQTPSHQVTQMGQEVILRCVPISNHLYFYWYRQILGQKVEFLVSFYNNEISEKSEIFDDQFSVERPDGSNFTLKIRSTKLEDSAMYFCASSHRGRGGTEAFFGQGTRLTVV.

Worth noting for this clone: Within the sample, other DNA sequences also encode this same CDR3. The chain has TRBV5-1 and TRBJ1-1; D perhaps matches TRBD1 (6 bases). Deletions cut 4 bases from V and 3 bases from J, with 19 bases between. The CDR3 consists of 16 residues. CDR1 is SGHRS and CDR2 is YFSETQ in the germline V gene. The CDR3 here is CASSPQKTGADTEAFF. In DNA form, the CDR3 reads TGCGCCAGCAGCCCCCAGAAGACGGGGGCGGACACTGAAGCTTTCTTT.